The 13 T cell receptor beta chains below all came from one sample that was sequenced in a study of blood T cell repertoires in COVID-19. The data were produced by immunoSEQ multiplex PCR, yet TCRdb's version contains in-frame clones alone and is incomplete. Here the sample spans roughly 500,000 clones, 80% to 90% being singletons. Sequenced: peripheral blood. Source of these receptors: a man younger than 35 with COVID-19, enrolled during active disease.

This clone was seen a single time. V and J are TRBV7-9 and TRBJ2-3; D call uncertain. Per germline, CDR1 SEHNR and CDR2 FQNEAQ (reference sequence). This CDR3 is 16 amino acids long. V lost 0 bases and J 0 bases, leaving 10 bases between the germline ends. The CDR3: CASSLAAVTSTDTQYF. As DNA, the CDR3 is TGTGCCAGCAGCTTAGCAGCCGTGACTAGCACAGATACGCAGTATTTT.

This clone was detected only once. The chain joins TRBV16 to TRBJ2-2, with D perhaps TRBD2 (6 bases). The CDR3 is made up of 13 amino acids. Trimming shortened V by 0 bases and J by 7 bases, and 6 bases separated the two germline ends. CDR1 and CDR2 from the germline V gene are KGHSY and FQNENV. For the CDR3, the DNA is TGTGCCAGCAGCCAATCGCGGGGCGGGGAGCTGTTTTTT. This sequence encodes CASSQSRGGELFF.

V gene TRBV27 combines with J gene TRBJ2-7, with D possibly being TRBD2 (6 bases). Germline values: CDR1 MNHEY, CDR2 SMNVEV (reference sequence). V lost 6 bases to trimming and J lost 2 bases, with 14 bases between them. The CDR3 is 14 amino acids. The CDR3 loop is CASSRREGTYEQYF. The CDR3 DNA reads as TGTGCCAGCAGCAGGAGGGAAGGAACCTACGAGCAGTACTTC.

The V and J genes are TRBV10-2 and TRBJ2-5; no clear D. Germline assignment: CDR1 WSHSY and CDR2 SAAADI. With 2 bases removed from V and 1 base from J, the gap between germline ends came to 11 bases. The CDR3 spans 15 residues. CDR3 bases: TGCGCCAGCAGTGAGCCGGTCCCCCCCCAAGAGACCCAGTACTTC. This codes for CASSEPVPPQETQYF.

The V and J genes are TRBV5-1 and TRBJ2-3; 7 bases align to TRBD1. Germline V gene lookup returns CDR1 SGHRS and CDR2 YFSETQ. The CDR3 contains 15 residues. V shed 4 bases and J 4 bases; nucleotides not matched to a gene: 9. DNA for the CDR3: TGCGCCAGCAGCACTCCCGACAGGGCAGCAGATACGCAGTATTTT. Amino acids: CASSTPDRAADTQYF.

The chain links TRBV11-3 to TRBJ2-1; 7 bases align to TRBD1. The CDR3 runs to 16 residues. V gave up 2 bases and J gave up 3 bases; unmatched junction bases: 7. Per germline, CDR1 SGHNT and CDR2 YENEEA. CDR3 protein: CASSLPLTGFYNEQFF. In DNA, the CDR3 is TGTGCCAGCAGCTTACCCTTGACAGGGTTCTACAATGAGCAGTTCTTC.

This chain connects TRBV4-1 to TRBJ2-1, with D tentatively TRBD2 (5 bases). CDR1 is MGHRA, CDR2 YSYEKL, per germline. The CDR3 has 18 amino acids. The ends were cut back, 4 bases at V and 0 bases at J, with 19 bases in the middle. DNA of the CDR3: TGCGCCAGCAGCCTGCGGGCCGTAGGCGATTCCTCCTACAATGAGCAGTTCTTC. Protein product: CASSLRAVGDSSYNEQFF.

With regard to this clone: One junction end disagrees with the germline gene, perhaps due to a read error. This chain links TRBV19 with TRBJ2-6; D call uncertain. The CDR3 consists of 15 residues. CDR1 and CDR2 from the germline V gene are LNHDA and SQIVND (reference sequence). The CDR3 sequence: CATSPLSSGANVLTF. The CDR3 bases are TGTGCCACTAGTCCTCTGAGCTCTGGGGCCAACGTCCTGACTTTC.

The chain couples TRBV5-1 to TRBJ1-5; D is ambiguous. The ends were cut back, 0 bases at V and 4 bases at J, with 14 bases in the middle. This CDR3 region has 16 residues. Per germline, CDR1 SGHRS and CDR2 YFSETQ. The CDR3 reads CASSLGDEGENQPQHF. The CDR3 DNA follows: TGCGCCAGCAGCTTGGGTGATGAGGGAGAAAATCAGCCCCAGCATTTT.

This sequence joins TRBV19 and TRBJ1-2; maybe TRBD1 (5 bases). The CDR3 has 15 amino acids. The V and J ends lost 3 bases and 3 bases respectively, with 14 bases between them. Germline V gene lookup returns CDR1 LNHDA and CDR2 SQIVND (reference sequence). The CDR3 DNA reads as TGTGCCAGTAGTATGATGGCAGGGATAGACTATGGCTACACCTTC. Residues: CASSMMAGIDYGYTF. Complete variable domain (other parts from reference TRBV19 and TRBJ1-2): DGGITQSPKYLFRKEGQNVTLSCEQNLNHDAMYWYRQDPGQGLRLIYYSQIVNDFQKGDIAEGYSVSREKKESFPLTVTSAQKNPTAFYLCASSMMAGIDYGYTFGSGTRLTVV.

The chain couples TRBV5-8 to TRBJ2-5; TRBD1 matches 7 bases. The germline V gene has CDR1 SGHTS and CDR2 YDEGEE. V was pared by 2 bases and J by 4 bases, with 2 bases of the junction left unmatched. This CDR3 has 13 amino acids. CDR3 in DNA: TGTGCCAGCAGCTTAAGGGGGCGAGAGACCCAGTACTTC. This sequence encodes CASSLRGRETQYF.

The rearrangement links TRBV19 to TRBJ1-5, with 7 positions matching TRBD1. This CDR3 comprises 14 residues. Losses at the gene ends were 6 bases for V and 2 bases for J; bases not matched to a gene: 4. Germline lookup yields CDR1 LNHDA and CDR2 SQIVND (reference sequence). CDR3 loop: CASRTGRGNQPQHF. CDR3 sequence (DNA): TGTGCCAGTAGGACAGGGCGCGGCAATCAGCCCCAGCATTTT.

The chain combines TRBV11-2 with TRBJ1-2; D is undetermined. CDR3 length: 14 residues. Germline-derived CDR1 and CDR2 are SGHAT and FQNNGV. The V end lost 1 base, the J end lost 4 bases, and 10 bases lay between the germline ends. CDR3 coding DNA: TGTGCCAGCAGCTTAGTGACGTCGGGCTATGGCTACACCTTC. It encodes CASSLVTSGYGYTF. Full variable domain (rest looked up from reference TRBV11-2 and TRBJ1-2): EAGVAQSPRYKIIEKRQSVAFWCNPISGHATLYWYQQILGQGPKLLIQFQNNGVVDDSQLPKDRFSAERLKGVDSTLKIQPAKLEDSAVYLCASSLVTSGYGYTFGSGTRLTVV.